The 15 T cell receptor beta chains given below trace back to one sample, sequenced in a study of blood T cell repertoires in COVID-19. The method was immunoSEQ multiplex PCR; TCRdb's version includes in-frame clones alone and lacks a portion of them. The table has 70,000 or so clones, approximately 75% seen once; the top ten hold approximately 45%. The sample consisted of peripheral blood. The receptor source for this set is a human donor in a cohort sampled during active COVID-19.

The V gene is TRBV28, the J gene TRBJ2-5, with TRBD1 identical over 8 bases. The CDR3 extends over 14 amino acids. V shed 6 bases and J 5 bases; nucleotides not matched to a gene: 8. CDR1 and CDR2 (germline): MDHEN, SYDVKM. In DNA, the CDR3 is TGTGCCAGCAGCTTCGACAGGGGATACGAGACCCAGTACTTC. It yields the protein CASSFDRGYETQYF. Complete variable domain (other parts from reference TRBV28 and TRBJ2-5): DVKVTQSSRYLVKRTGEKVFLECVQDMDHENMFWYRQDPGLGLRLIYFSYDVKMKEKGDIPEGYSVSREKKERFSLILESASTNQTSMYLCASSFDRGYETQYFGPGTRLLVL.

This clone was recorded many times. V usage is TRBV14 and J usage is TRBJ2-7, with D perhaps TRBD2 (6 bases). The CDR3 consists of 13 residues. CDR1 SGHDN and CDR2 FVKESK come from the germline V gene. V lost 3 bases and J lost 5, with 11 bases in between. The CDR3 reads CASSQGTYDEQYF. The CDR3 DNA follows: TGTGCCAGCAGCCAGGGGACTTATGACGAGCAGTACTTC.

The chain carries TRBV7-8 and TRBJ1-2, with D tentatively TRBD1 (5 bases). The CDR3 loop spans 15 amino acids. Trimming stripped 0 bases from V and 4 bases from J, with 12 bases between. Germline CDR1 SGHVS, CDR2 FQNEAQ. The CDR3 DNA reads TGTGCCAGCAGCTTAGCGCAGGGCAGGGCCTATGGCTACACCTTC. Protein sequence: CASSLAQGRAYGYTF.

This chain connects TRBV6-6 to TRBJ1-5, with TRBD1 matching over 7 bases. V gave up 6 bases and J gave up 0 bases; unmatched junction bases: 2. The CDR3 is 14 amino acids. Per germline, CDR1 MNHNY and CDR2 SVGAGI (reference sequence). The CDR3 coding sequence is TGTGCCAGCAGAACAGGGGATAGCAATCAGCCCCAGCATTTT. It specifies CASRTGDSNQPQHF.

The genes are TRBV7-9 and TRBJ2-5, with TRBD2 matching over 13 bases. CDR1 SEHNR and CDR2 FQNEAQ come from the germline V gene (reference sequence). CDR3 length equals 16 residues. V lost 5 bases, J lost 5 bases, and 8 bases stayed unmatched. The CDR3 region has the DNA TGTGCCAGCAGCCCGGGACTAGCGGGGTTCCGGGAGACCCAGTACTTC. This encodes CASSPGLAGFRETQYF. Complete variable domain (other parts from reference TRBV7-9 and TRBJ2-5): DTGVSQNPRHKITKRGQNVTFRCDPISEHNRLYWYRQTLGQGPEFLTYFQNEAQLEKSRLLSDRFSAERPKGSFSTLEIQRTEQGDSAMYLCASSPGLAGFRETQYFGPGTRLLVL.

The gene calls are TRBV27 and TRBJ2-7; 7 nucleotides line up with TRBD2. The CDR3 has 15 residues. From germline, CDR1 is MNHEY and CDR2 SMNVEV (reference sequence). The V gene end was trimmed by 6 bases and the J gene end by 4 bases; junction bases not matched to a gene: 12. CDR3 region: CASSPAGVGTYEQYF. The DNA for the CDR3 is TGTGCCAGCAGCCCCGCGGGGGTAGGGACTTACGAGCAGTACTTC.

The chain uses TRBV18 and TRBJ1-1; 8 bases are a match to TRBD1. CDR1 and CDR2 (germline): KGHSH, LQKENI. Trimming at V came to 6 bases and at J to 1 base, leaving 4 bases not matched to a gene. CDR3 length: 14 residues. This chain's CDR3 is CASSMGQANTEAFF. CDR3 DNA sequence: TGTGCCAGCTCCATGGGACAGGCGAACACTGAAGCTTTCTTT.

The rearrangement uses TRBV5-4 and TRBJ1-1; D perhaps matches TRBD1 (5 bases). This CDR3 is 17 amino acids long. The germline V and J ends were trimmed by 1 base and 0 bases, with 16 bases remaining between them. CDR1 is SGHNT and CDR2 is YYREEE in the germline V gene (reference sequence). The CDR3 DNA reads as TGTGCCAGCAGCTTGATTCGTATTGGACACCTGAACACTGAAGCTTTCTTT. Its translation: CASSLIRIGHLNTEAFF.

The chain is built from TRBV5-6 and TRBJ2-7; no clear D. Trimming removed 4 bases from V and 3 bases from J, with 14 bases in between. CDR3 length: 14 residues. Germline V gene data show CDR1 as SGHDT and CDR2 as YYEEEE. This CDR3 is CASSLGPGFYEQYF. The CDR3 nucleotides are TGTGCCAGCAGCCTGGGTCCAGGATTCTACGAGCAGTACTTC.

The genes are TRBV28 and TRBJ2-7; 8 bases map to TRBD2. The CDR3 has 13 residues. Germline V CDR1 and CDR2: MDHEN, SYDVKM. V was clipped by 8 bases and J by 2 bases; unmatched bases: 5. The CDR3 here is CASSPGGAYEQYF. CDR3 coding DNA: TGTGCCAGCTCCCCCGGGGGGGCCTACGAGCAGTACTTC.

The V call is TRBV5-1, the J call TRBJ2-3; D gene uncertain. The CDR3 is 14 amino acids. Germline CDR1 is SGHRS and CDR2 is YFSETQ. V was trimmed by 1 base and J by 2 bases, leaving 8 bases between them. The CDR3 loop is CASSLLTLTDTQYF. CDR3 sequence (DNA): TGCGCCAGCAGCTTGTTGACACTCACAGATACGCAGTATTTT.

The J gene is TRBJ1-6, the V gene TRBV4-1; no definite D call. In germline, CDR1 is MGHRA, CDR2 YSYEKL. The CDR3 spans 15 residues. Trimming removed 0 bases from V and 5 bases from J, with 8 bases in between. DNA of the CDR3: TGCGCCAGCAGCCAAGAAAAACAGAATAATTCACCCCTCCACTTT. It yields the protein CASSQEKQNNSPLHF.

This clone came up a few times. The V and J genes are TRBV5-5 and TRBJ2-1, with TRBD1 identical over 8 bases. With 1 base clipped from V and 6 bases from J, the junction kept 6 bases outside the gene matches. This CDR3 region has 15 residues. Germline-derived CDR1 and CDR2 are SGHKS and YYEKEE (reference sequence). The DNA for the CDR3 is TGTGCCAGCAGCTTGCAGCCCACAGGGGGCAATGAGCAGTTCTTC. It translates to CASSLQPTGGNEQFF. Supplemented by reference TRBV5-5 and TRBJ2-1, the full variable domain reads DAGVTQSPTHLIKTRGQQVTLRCSPISGHKSVSWYQQVLGQGPQFIFQYYEKEERGRGNFPDRFSARQFPNYSSELNVNALLLGDSALYLCASSLQPTGGNEQFFGPGTRLTVL.

The J gene is TRBJ1-5, the V gene TRBV30, with D possibly TRBD1 on 5 matching bases. The CDR3 has 13 residues. Looked up from germline, CDR1 is GTSNPN and CDR2 is SVGIG (reference sequence). Trimming pared 3 bases from V and 9 bases from J, leaving 15 bases between. CDR3 loop: CAWSVGVWAPQHF. The CDR3 nucleotides are TGTGCCTGGAGCGTAGGGGTTTGGGCGCCCCAGCATTTT.

The V call is TRBV5-1, the J call TRBJ2-7, with TRBD2 identical over 7 bases. Trimming took 4 bases from V and 3 from J; bases not matched to a gene: 13. The CDR3 has 16 amino acids. Germline CDR1 is SGHRS and CDR2 is YFSETQ. The CDR3 bases are TGCGCCAGCAGCGAGGGACTACGAATGATAGACTACGAGCAGTACTTC. This gives the protein CASSEGLRMIDYEQYF.